This entry describes one TCR beta chain. Using immunoSEQ multiplex PCR, the repertoire was profiled, and TCRdb retains in-frame clones only, with some absent. This sample has around 140,000 clones, with about 88% found just once. This record belongs to a study of blood T cell repertoires in COVID-19. This receptor was obtained from a human donor with COVID-19, enrolled during active disease. The donor label of this sample is uncertain. The sequenced material came from peripheral blood.

This CDR3 is CASFTTQGGTDTQYF. Here the CDR3 DNA reads TGTGCCAGCTTTACCACACAGGGAGGCACAGATACGCAGTATTTT. The chain carries TRBV18 and TRBJ2-3; tentative D call: TRBD1 (6 bases). The CDR3 spans 15 residues. Trimming stripped 7 bases from V and 1 base from J, with 15 bases between. Germline V gene lookup returns CDR1 KGHSH and CDR2 LQKENI.